One sample yielded the 24 T cell receptor beta chains listed below, sequenced in a study of regulatory T cells in long-lasting Graves disease. Relying on iRepertoire HTBI primers and Arm-PCR of CDR3 regions, the team built TCR beta libraries. MiXCR was run by TCRdb on the multiplex PCR reads, yielding one entry per CDR3 protein. The table lists about half a million distinct CDR3 sequences, less than 25% of them singletons, with over 10% in the top ten. Time point in this sample: persistent/refractory GD, antithyroid drugs over 5 years with positive TRAb. There was RNA extracted from PBMCs, and the TCR library was made from it. The material was peripheral blood mononuclear cells (PBMCs), obtained when the disease was refractory, from a patient treated with antithyroid drugs. These receptors came from a female donor with Graves disease.

Only a few counts were recorded for this clonotype. The chain has TRBV19 and TRBJ1-2; 9 bases match TRBD1. Germline V gene sequence: CDR1 LNHDA, CDR2 SQIVND (reference sequence). CDR3 length: 15 amino acids. J lost 2 bases, V lost 4 bases, and 5 bases had no gene match. CDR3 amino acids: CASSRGQGTNYGYTF. CDR3 nucleotides: TGTGCCAGTAGTAGGGGACAGGGCACGAACTATGGCTACACCTTC. Combining the CDR3 with reference TRBV19 and TRBJ1-2 gives the whole variable domain DGGITQSPKYLFRKEGQNVTLSCEQNLNHDAMYWYRQDPGQGLRLIYYSQIVNDFQKGDIAEGYSVSREKKESFPLTVTSAQKNPTAFYLCASSRGQGTNYGYTFGSGTRLTVV.

Ten or more counts support this clonotype. This sequence joins TRBV28 and TRBJ1-1, with a weak D call TRBD1 (5 bases). The germline CDR1 and CDR2 sequences are MDHEN and SYDVKM. This CDR3 has 15 amino acids. V lost 2 bases and J 6 bases, leaving 16 bases between the germline ends. The CDR3 reads CASSLTRGFCPEAFF. DNA of the CDR3: TGTGCCAGCAGTTTAACAAGGGGCTTTTGCCCTGAAGCTTTCTTT.

The rearrangement joins TRBV6-2 or TRBV6-3 to TRBJ1-5; D call uncertain. V was trimmed by 4 bases and J by 4 bases, leaving 14 bases between them. The CDR3 has 15 amino acids. CDR1 is MNHEY, CDR2 SVGEGT, per germline. CDR3 protein: CASSLTGSKNQPQHF. DNA of the CDR3: TGTGCCAGCAGTTTAACCGGGTCCAAAAATCAGCCCCAGCATTTT.

The sample holds a few counts of this clonotype. This chain links TRBV6-2 or TRBV6-3 with TRBJ2-2, with 9 bases fitting TRBD2. V dropped 6 bases and J dropped 4; count of bases not matched to a gene: 9. This CDR3 comprises 16 residues. Per germline, CDR1 MNHEY and CDR2 SVGEGT. CDR3 nucleotide sequence: TGTGCCAGCAGCCTTAAAGCGGGGGGAATCACCGGGGAGCTGTTTTTT. Protein product: CASSLKAGGITGELFF.

This clonotype showed up many times. The chain joins TRBV10-2 to TRBJ1-2, with D possibly being TRBD1 (6 bases). The CDR3 totals 16 residues. The V gene's germline CDR1 is WSHSY and CDR2 SAAADI. The germline V and J ends were trimmed by 2 bases and 3 bases, with 16 bases remaining between them. The CDR3 sequence is CASSETAGARYYGYTF. The CDR3 DNA is TGCGCCAGCAGTGAGACGGCAGGGGCCAGATACTATGGCTACACCTTC.

A note on this clonotype: One end of the junction does not line up with germline, which may come from a read error. This rearrangement joins TRBV7-2 to TRBJ1-2; TRBD1 matches at 7 bases. Germline V gene data show CDR1 as SGHTA and CDR2 as FQGNSA. The length of the CDR3 is 14 residues. This CDR3 is CASSPGQACYGYTF. The CDR3 nucleotides are TGTGCTAGCAGCCCCGGACAGGCCTGCTATGGCTACACCTTC.

The chain has TRBV5-5 and TRBJ1-4, with a possible D match to TRBD1 (5 bases). The germline V gene encodes CDR1 SGHKS and CDR2 YYEKEE (reference sequence). V lost 0 bases to trimming and J lost 0 bases, with 12 bases between them. The length of the CDR3 is 17 residues. Here the CDR3 DNA reads TGTGCCAGCAGCTTGGTGAGGAGGGGCACAACTAATGAAAAACTGTTTTTT. Translating gives CASSLVRRGTTNEKLFF.

Note on this clonotype: This sequence may be a read error, since a much larger clone differs from it by one base. The V gene is TRBV6-1, the J gene TRBJ2-1; 7 bases line up with TRBD1. CDR1 and CDR2 (germline): MNHNS, SASEGT. The CDR3 totals 14 residues. V lost 5 bases and J lost 9; bases outside the gene matches: 10. CDR3 region: CASSPDRVGSEQFF. The CDR3 nucleotides read TGTGCCAGCAGTCCCGACAGGGTGGGTAGTGAGCAGTTCTTC.

This clonotype was counted a few times. The chain has TRBV3-1 and TRBJ2-4; D unresolved. CDR1 is LGHDT and CDR2 is YNNKEL in the germline V gene (reference sequence). Trimming removed 2 bases at V and 5 bases at J, with 7 bases between. There are 13 residues in the CDR3. The CDR3 is CASSQLGQNIQYF. CDR3 DNA sequence: TGTGCCAGCAGCCAATTAGGTCAAAACATTCAGTACTTC.

The chain recombines TRBV6-2 or TRBV6-3 with TRBJ2-1; TRBD2 aligns across 10 bases. CDR1 and CDR2 (germline): MNHEY, SVGEGT. CDR3 size: 12 residues. V gave up 8 bases and J gave up 12 bases; unmatched junction bases: 7. CDR3 nucleotide sequence: TGTGCCAGCGGAGAGAGGACTAGCGGGCAGTTCTTC. Translation: CASGERTSGQFF.

J is TRBJ1-1 and V is TRBV7-9; 7 bases line up with TRBD1. Trimming cost V 1 base and J 11 bases; bases outside gene matches: 10. In germline, CDR1 is SEHNR, CDR2 FQNEAQ (reference sequence). This CDR3 is built from 14 residues. The CDR3 here is CASSLGQGVGRAFF. The CDR3 DNA sequence: TGTGCCAGCAGCTTAGGACAGGGAGTCGGTCGGGCTTTCTTT.

This clonotype was counted many times. This chain links TRBV19 with TRBJ1-5; D not resolved. The ends were cut back, 2 bases at V and 3 bases at J, with 8 bases in the middle. CDR3 size: 14 residues. The germline gives CDR1 LNHDA, CDR2 SQIVND (reference sequence). This CDR3 reads CASSIRESNQPQHF. DNA for the CDR3: TGTGCCAGTAGTATAAGGGAGTCCAATCAGCCCCAGCATTTT.

V is TRBV5-1 and J is TRBJ1-3, with D hard to call. CDR1 and CDR2 from the germline V gene are SGHRS and YFSETQ. The V end was cut by 0 bases, the J end by 0 bases, with 10 bases between. This CDR3 is built from 16 residues. The CDR3: CASSLDEGRSGNTIYF. The CDR3 DNA is TGCGCCAGCAGCTTGGATGAGGGCCGCTCTGGAAACACCATATATTTT.

This clonotype has a count of ten or more. The chain has TRBV29-1 and TRBJ1-1, with D maybe TRBD1 (5 bases). Trimming left V 4 bases short and J 4 bases short, with 16 bases between. Germline V CDR1 and CDR2: SQVTM, ANQGSEA. The CDR3 runs 14 residues. The CDR3 DNA is TGCAGCGTTGCCCCAGGGCCAAGCGGCACTGAAGCTTTCTTT. Protein product: CSVAPGPSGTEAFF. The full variable domain, its missing parts supplied by reference TRBV29-1 and TRBJ1-1, is SAVISQKPSRDICQRGTSLTIQCQVDSQVTMMFWYRQQPGQSLTLIATANQGSEATYESGFVIDKFPISRPNLTFSTLTVSNMSPEDSSIYLCSVAPGPSGTEAFFGQGTRLTVV.

This clonotype was observed a few times. CDR3: CASFRGQTDTQYF. CDR3 nucleotide sequence: TGTGCTAGCTTCAGAGGGCAAACAGATACGCAGTATTTT. The chain is built from TRBV6-2 or TRBV6-3 and TRBJ2-3, with a possible D match to TRBD2 (5 bases). The CDR3 sequence is 13 residues long. CDR1 MNHEY and CDR2 SVGEGT come from the germline V gene.

As to this clonotype: It is likely a read error: a sequence one base away is far more abundant. The chain combines TRBV15 with TRBJ1-2; 8 bases line up with TRBD1. The trim removed 10 bases at V and 4 bases at J, leaving 14 bases unmatched. CDR1 is LNHNV and CDR2 is YYDKDF in the germline V gene (reference sequence). The length of the CDR3 is 15 residues. The DNA for the CDR3 is TGTGCCAGCATAGGCCAGGGGGCCGCGCCCTATGGCTACACCTTC. This gives the protein CASIGQGAAPYGYTF.

This clonotype occurred many times. V usage is TRBV7-2 and J usage is TRBJ2-5, with D possibly matching TRBD2 (5 bases). Trimming took 0 bases from V and 7 from J, leaving 9 bases between them. The CDR3 is 13 amino acids. Germline CDR1 and CDR2: SGHTA and FQGNSA. This chain's CDR3 is CASSLAGSGTQYF. In DNA form, the CDR3 reads TGTGCCAGCAGCTTAGCGGGAAGCGGGACCCAGTACTTC.

The chain's CDR3 is CASREFIAGISYEQYF. CDR3 DNA sequence: TGTGCCAGCAGGGAGTTCATTGCGGGGATCTCCTACGAGCAGTACTTC. The chain recombines TRBV6-2 or TRBV6-3 with TRBJ2-7; perhaps TRBD2 as D (6 bases). Germline V gene sequence: CDR1 MNHEY, CDR2 SVGEGT. V was shortened by 6 bases and J by 0 bases, with 18 bases between the two germline ends. The CDR3 contains 16 residues.

This clonotype was counted ten times or more. The CDR3 is CASSLGGQGLGNTIYF. In nucleotides, the CDR3 is TGTGCCAGCAGCTTAGGCGGACAGGGCCTAGGAAACACCATATATTTT. This chain links TRBV7-2 with TRBJ1-3; 8 bases map to TRBD1. The germline CDR1 and CDR2 sequences are SGHTA and FQGNSA. CDR3 size: 16 residues. With 1 base clipped from V and 4 bases from J, the junction kept 6 bases outside the gene matches.

This clonotype appeared many times. CDR3 nucleotides: TGTGCCAGCAGGGGCGGGACAGGGGTGGCCTACGAGCAGTACTTC. Translated: CASRGGTGVAYEQYF. The chain carries TRBV28 and TRBJ2-7, with 10 nucleotides matching TRBD1. Germline lookup yields CDR1 MDHEN and CDR2 SYDVKM. The CDR3 runs to 15 residues. The J segment lost 2 bases and the V segment lost 6 bases, leaving 7 bases of the junction unmatched.

This clonotype was counted at least ten times. The genes are TRBV28 and TRBJ1-2, with D perhaps matching TRBD1 (6 bases). There are 16 residues in the CDR3. V shed 7 bases and J shed 2 bases, with 20 bases lying between them. Germline CDR1 and CDR2: MDHEN and SYDVKM. Here the CDR3 reads CASTSPGGRTNYGYTF. The CDR3 nucleotides read TGTGCCAGCACCTCCCCTGGGGGCAGAACCAACTATGGCTACACCTTC.

The chain has TRBV18 and TRBJ2-2; D remains ambiguous. Germline CDR1 and CDR2: KGHSH and LQKENI. Trimming shortened V by 3 bases and J by 8 bases, and 16 bases separated the two germline ends. This CDR3 has 15 residues. CDR3 nucleotide sequence: TGTGCCAGCTCACCTAGGTGGCAAGGAGCGGGGGAGCTGTTTTTT. Translation gives CASSPRWQGAGELFF.

This clonotype was picked up many times. CDR3 nucleotides: TGCGCCAGCAGCTTGGCCCCGACAGGATCGTACGAGCAGTACTTC. Translation: CASSLAPTGSYEQYF. V and J are TRBV5-1 and TRBJ2-7; D is possibly TRBD1 (6 bases). Looked up from germline, CDR1 is SGHRS and CDR2 is YFSETQ. V lost 0 bases to trimming and J lost 4 bases, with 14 bases between them. The CDR3 is 15 amino acids.

The chain joins TRBV7-2 to TRBJ2-4, with D perhaps TRBD1 (6 bases). V was trimmed by 5 bases and J by 2 bases, leaving 16 bases between them. The CDR3 runs 16 residues. Germline V gene data show CDR1 as SGHTA and CDR2 as FQGNSA. The CDR3 coding sequence is TGTGCCAGCAGCCCGAGACAGGTGCAATCCAAAAACATTCAGTACTTC. Its protein is CASSPRQVQSKNIQYF.